This entry is about one TCR beta chain. In the authors' workflow: Quantification of nucleated cells was approximated via reference gene primer amplification. Profiled with immunoSEQ multiplex PCR; TCRdb holds only in-frame clones, not every one. The DNA was the basis for D and trimming; V, J and clone size are from that table. Seen here are under 300,000 clones, around nine tenths observed once, and the top ten hold 2% to 2.5%. This entry comes from a study of blood T cell repertoires in COVID-19. Across the study: Donors in the United States, Italy and Spain gave samples during acute or convalescent COVID-19. Sources were T cells, B-cell-depleted T cells, or PBMCs; the material itself was cDNA or gDNA.

Germline V gene data show CDR1 as SGHAT and CDR2 as FQNNGV. The CDR3 covers 16 residues. V was clipped by 1 base and J by 0 bases; unmatched bases: 6. The source is a woman aged 40-49 years who had recovered from COVID-19. Sequenced: peripheral blood. V usage is TRBV11-2 and J usage is TRBJ2-7, with TRBD1 matching 7 bases. The CDR3 region has the DNA TGTGCCAGCAGCTTAGCTTGGACAGGTGGCTCCTACGAGCAGTACTTC. Translated, it gives CASSLAWTGGSYEQYF.